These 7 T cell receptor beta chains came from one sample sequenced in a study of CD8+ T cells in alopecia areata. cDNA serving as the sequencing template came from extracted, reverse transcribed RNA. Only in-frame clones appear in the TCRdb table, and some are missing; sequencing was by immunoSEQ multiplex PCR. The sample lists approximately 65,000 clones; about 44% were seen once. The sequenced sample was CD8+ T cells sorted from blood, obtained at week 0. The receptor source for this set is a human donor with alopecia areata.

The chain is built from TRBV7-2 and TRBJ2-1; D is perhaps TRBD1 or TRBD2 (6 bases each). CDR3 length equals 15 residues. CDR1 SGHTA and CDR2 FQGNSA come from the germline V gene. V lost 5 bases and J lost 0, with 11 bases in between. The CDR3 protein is CASSPEGGSYNEQFF. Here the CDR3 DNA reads TGTGCCAGCAGCCCTGAGGGGGGCTCCTACAATGAGCAGTTCTTC.

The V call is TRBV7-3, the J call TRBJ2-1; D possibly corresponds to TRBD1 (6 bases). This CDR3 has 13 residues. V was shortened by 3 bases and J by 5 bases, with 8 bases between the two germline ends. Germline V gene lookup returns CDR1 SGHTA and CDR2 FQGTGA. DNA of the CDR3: TGTGCCAGCAGCTTTGACAGGAACAATGAGCAGTTCTTC. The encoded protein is CASSFDRNNEQFF.

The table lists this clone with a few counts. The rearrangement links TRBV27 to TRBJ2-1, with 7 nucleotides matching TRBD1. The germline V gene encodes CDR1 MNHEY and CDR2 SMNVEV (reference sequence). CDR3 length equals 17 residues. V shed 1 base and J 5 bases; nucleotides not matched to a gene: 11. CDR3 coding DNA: TGTGCCAGCAGTTTATACAGACAGGGCCGAAGTGACAATGAGCAGTTCTTC. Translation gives CASSLYRQGRSDNEQFF.

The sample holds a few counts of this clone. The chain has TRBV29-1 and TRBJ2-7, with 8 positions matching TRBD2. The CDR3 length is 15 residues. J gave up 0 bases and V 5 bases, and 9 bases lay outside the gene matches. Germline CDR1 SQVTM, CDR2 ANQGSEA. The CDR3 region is CSVLGTSGSSYEQYF. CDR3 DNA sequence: TGCAGCGTTCTTGGAACTAGCGGTTCCTCCTACGAGCAGTACTTC.

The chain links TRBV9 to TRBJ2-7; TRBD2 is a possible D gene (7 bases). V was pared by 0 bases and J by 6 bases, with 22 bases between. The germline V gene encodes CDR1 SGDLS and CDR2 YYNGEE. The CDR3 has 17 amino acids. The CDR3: CASSVAGGTGERGEQYF. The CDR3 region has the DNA TGTGCCAGCAGCGTAGCGGGGGGCACGGGCGAGAGAGGCGAGCAGTACTTC.

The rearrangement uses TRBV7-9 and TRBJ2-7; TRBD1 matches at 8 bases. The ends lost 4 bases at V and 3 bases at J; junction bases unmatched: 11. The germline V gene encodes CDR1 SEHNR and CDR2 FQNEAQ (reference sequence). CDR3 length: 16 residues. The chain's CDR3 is CASSSKDPRGLYEQYF. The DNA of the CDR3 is TGTGCCAGCAGCTCTAAAGACCCCAGGGGGCTCTACGAGCAGTACTTC.

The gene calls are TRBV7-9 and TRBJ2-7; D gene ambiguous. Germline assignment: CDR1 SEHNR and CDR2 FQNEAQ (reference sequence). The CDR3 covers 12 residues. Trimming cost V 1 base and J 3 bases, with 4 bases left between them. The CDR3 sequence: CASSLGVYEQYF. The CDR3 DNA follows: TGTGCCAGCAGCTTAGGGGTCTACGAGCAGTACTTC.